Below, one T cell receptor beta chain is given with its context. Its antigen is not identified. CDR1 and CDR2 from the germline V gene are MNHEY and SVGAGI. This CDR3 comprises 15 residues. The entry originates in a study of CXCR3-negative and CXCR3-positive naive CD8 T cells. Researchers prepared the TRB cDNA libraries using 5' RACE with UMI labels. From its re-call of the 5' RACE reads, TCRdb lists each CDR3 protein once, without DNA. The sample table includes around 140,000 distinct CDR3 sequences. Study-level points and caveats: Naive subsets had comparable surface CD5, so TRB CDR3 properties gauged TCR strength.

The sequencing input was naive CXCR3- CD8+ T cells from blood. Documented subset: CD45RO-CCR7+CD27+CD95- naive CD8+ T cells lacking CXCR3 (TNR3-). The gene calls are TRBV6-5 and TRBJ1-1; TCRdb selects TRBD1, and the lack of DNA leaves this call unchecked. The source is a human donor in good health. Some clones in this sample may be carry-over from other donors' samples. This CDR3 is CASSWGTGPNTEAFF.